This paragraph reports one T cell receptor (beta chain). The antigen remains unidentified. Germline CDR1 and CDR2: MDHEN and SYDVKM. The CDR3 contains 21 residues. The junction had 21 bases not matched to a gene; V was cut back by 6 bases and J by 4 bases. This specimen comes from a study of regulatory T cells in long-lasting Graves disease. The overall study: For under 3 months, newly diagnosed Graves' patients had been taking antithyroid drugs.

Findings and caveats of the study: Patients whose Graves' disease persisted exhibited lower TCR diversity than those newly diagnosed.

Building of the TCR beta libraries involved iRepertoire HTBI primers and Arm-PCR of CDR3 regions. One entry per CDR3 protein, called by TCRdb with MiXCR from the multiplex PCR reads. The table records over 500,000 distinct CDR3 sequences, approximately 15% of them present only once. Noted time point: newly diagnosed GD, antithyroid drugs for less than 3 months. Extracted RNA from PBMCs served as the source of the TCR library. With EDTA tubes as the receptacles, around 10 milliliters of peripheral blood were drawn. These records were also assigned to another study, of T cells in Graves' hyperthyroidism and ophthalmopathy. That source notes: Orbital computed tomography and thyroid ultrasound, together with serum TRAb and thyroxine and clinical symptoms, were used for diagnoses.

The chain has TRBV28 and TRBJ2-3; 14 nucleotides agree with TRBD2. The input for sequencing was peripheral blood mononuclear cells (PBMCs), taken at new diagnosis, from a patient treated with antithyroid drugs. The sequence was collected from a young woman with Graves disease. For the CDR3, the DNA is TGTGCCAGCAGCTTCGATCTGATCTTTGGGACTAGCGGGAGTTTATCAGATACGCAGTATTTT. Encoded protein: CASSFDLIFGTSGSLSDTQYF.